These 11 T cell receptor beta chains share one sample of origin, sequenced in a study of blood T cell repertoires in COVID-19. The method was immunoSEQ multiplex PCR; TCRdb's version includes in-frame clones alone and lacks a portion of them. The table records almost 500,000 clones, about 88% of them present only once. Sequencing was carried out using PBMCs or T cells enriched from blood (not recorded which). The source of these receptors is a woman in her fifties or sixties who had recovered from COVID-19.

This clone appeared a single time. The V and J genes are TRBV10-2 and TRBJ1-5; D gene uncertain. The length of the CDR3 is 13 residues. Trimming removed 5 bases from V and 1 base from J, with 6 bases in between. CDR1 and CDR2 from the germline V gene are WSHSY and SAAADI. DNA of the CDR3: TGCGCCAGCAGTTTTGGCAGCAATCAGCCCCAGCATTTT. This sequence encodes CASSFGSNQPQHF.

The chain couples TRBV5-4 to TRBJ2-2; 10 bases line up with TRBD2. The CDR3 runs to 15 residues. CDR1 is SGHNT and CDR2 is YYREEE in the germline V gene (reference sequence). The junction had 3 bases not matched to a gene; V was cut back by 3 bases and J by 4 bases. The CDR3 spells CASSSAGGPTGELFF. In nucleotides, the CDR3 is TGTGCCAGCAGCTCAGCGGGGGGGCCCACCGGGGAGCTGTTTTTT. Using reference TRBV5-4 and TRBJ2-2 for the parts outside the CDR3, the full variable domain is ETGVTQSPTHLIKTRGQQVTLRCSSQSGHNTVSWYQQALGQGPQFIFQYYREEENGRGNFPPRFSGLQFPNYSSELNVNALELDDSALYLCASSSAGGPTGELFFGEGSRLTVL.

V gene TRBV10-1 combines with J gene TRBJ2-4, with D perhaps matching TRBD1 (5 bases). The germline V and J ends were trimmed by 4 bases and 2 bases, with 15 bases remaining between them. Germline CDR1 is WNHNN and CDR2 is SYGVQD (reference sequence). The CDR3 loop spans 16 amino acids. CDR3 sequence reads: CASSGSDPGTKNIQYF. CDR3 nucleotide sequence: TGCGCCAGCAGTGGATCAGACCCAGGGACCAAAAACATTCAGTACTTC.

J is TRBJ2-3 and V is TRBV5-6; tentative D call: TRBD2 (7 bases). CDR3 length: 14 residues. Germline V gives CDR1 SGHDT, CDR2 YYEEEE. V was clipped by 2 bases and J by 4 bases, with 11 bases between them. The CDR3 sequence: CASSFGGRADTQYF. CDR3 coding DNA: TGTGCCAGCAGCTTCGGGGGGCGCGCAGATACGCAGTATTTT.

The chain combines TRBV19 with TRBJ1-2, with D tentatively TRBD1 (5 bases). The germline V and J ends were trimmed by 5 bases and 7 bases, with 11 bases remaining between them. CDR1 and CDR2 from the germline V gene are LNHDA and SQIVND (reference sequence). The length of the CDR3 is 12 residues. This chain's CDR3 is CASSEQTGGYTF. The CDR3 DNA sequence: TGTGCCAGTAGTGAACAAACAGGTGGCTACACCTTC.

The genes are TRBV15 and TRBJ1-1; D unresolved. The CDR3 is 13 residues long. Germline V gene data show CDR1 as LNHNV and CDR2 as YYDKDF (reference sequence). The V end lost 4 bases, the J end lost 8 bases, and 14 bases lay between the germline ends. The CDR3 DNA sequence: TGTGCCACCAGCACGGCAGGAGGGAACGAAGCTTTCTTT. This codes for CATSTAGGNEAFF.

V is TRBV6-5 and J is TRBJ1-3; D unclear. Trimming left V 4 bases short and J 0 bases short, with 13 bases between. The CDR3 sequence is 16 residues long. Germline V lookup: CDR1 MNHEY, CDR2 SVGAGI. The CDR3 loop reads CASSSDGFSSGNTIYF. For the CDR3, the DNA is TGTGCCAGCAGTTCAGACGGGTTCAGCTCTGGAAACACCATATATTTT.

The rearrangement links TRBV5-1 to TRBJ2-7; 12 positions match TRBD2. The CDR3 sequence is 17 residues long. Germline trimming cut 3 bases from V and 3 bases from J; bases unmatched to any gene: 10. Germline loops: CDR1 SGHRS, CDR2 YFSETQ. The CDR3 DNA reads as TGCGCCAGCAGCTCAACCCCCGGGACTAGCGGGCTCTACGAGCAGTACTTC. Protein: CASSSTPGTSGLYEQYF.

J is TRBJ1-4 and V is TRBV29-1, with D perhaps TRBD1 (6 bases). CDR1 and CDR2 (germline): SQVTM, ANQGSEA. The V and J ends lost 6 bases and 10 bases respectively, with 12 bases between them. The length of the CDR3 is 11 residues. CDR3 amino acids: CSVQLGGKLFF. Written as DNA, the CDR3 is TGCAGCGTGCAGTTAGGGGGAAAACTGTTTTTT. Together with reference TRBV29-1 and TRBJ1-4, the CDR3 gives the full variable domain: SAVISQKPSRDICQRGTSLTIQCQVDSQVTMMFWYRQQPGQSLTLIATANQGSEATYESGFVIDKFPISRPNLTFSTLTVSNMSPEDSSIYLCSVQLGGKLFFGSGTQLSVL.

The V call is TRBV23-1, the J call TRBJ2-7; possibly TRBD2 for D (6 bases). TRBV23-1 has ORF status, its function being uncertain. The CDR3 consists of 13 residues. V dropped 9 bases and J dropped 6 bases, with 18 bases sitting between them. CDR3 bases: TGCGCCAGGAGGGAGGATGGTTTTGTCGAGCAGTACGTC. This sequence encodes CARREDGFVEQYV.

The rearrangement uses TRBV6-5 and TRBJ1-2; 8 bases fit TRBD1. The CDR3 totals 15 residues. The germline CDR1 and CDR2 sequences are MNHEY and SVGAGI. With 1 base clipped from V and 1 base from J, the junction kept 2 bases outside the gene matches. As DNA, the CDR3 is TGTGCCAGCAGTTACTGGACAGGGAGTAACTATGGCTACACCTTC. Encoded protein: CASSYWTGSNYGYTF.